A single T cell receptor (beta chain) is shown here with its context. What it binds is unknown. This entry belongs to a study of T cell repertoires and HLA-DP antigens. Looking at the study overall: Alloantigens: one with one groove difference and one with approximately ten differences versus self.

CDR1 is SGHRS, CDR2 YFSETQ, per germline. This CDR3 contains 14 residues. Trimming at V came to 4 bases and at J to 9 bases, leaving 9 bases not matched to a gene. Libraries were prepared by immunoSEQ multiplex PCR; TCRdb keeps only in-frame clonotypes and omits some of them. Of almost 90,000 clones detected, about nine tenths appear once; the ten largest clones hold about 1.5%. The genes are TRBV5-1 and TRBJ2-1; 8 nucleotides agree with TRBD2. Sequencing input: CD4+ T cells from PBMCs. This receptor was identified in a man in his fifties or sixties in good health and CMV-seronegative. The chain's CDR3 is CASSPIVAGSEQFF. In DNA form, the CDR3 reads TGCGCCAGCAGCCCTATAGTAGCGGGAAGTGAGCAGTTCTTC.